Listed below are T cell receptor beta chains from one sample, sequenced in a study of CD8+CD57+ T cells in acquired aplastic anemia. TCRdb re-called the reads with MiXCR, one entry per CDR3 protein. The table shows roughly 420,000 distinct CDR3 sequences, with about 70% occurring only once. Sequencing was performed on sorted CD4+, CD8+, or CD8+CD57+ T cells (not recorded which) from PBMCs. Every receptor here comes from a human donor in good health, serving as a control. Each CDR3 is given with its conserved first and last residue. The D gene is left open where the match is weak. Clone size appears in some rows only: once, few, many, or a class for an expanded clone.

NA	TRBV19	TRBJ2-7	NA	CASSIGGTYEQYF	TGTGCCAGTAGTATCGGGGGAACCTACGAGCAGTACTTC
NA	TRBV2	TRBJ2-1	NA	CASSVALPGDEQFF	TGTGCCAGCAGTGTAGCCCTCCCCGGGGATGAGCAGTTCTTC
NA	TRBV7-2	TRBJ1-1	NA	CASSCSPEENTEAFF	TGTGCCAGCAGCTGTTCCCCAGAGGAGAACACTGAAGCTTTCTTT
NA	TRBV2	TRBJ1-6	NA	CASSLDGFSSPLHF	TGTGCCAGCAGCTTAGACGGGTTTTCTTCACCCCTCCACTTT
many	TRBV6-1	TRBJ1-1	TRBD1	CASSEGTGGSAFF	TGTGCCAGCAGTGAAGGGACAGGGGGATCGGCTTTCTTT
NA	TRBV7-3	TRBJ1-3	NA	CASSPGGDYGNIIYF	TGTGCCAGCAGCCCAGGTGGCGACTATGGGAACATCATATATTTT
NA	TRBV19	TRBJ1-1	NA	CASSPPPSGGGRGAYNEAFF	TGTGCCAGTAGTCCCCCTCCTAGCGGGGGGGGCCGTGGCGCCTACAATGAAGCTTTCTTT
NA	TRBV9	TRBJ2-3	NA	CASSLITGLTGPQYF	TGTGCCAGCAGCCTAATAACGGGGCTAACGGGGCCACAGTATTTT
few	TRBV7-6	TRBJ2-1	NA	CASSPSVANEQFF	TGTGCCAGCAGCCCTAGTGTTGCGAATGAGCAGTTCTTC
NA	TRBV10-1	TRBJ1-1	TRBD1	CASRVSDRQGSTEAFF	TGCGCCAGCAGAGTGAGTGACAGACAGGGGAGCACTGAAGCTTTCTTT
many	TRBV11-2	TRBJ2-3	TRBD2	CASSFGGGSTDTQYF	TGTGCCAGCAGCTTTGGCGGGGGGAGCACAGATACGCAGTATTTT
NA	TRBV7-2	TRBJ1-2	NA	CASSLNGQSYFYTF	TGTGCCAGCAGCTTAAACGGACAGTCCTATTTCTACACCTTC
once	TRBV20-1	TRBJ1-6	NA	CSARRASPNTPLHF	TGCAGTGCTAGGCGGGCATCTCCTAATACACCCCTCCACTTT
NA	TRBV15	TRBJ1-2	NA	CATSSPPRGNYGHTF	TGTGCCACCAGCAGCCCCCCACGGGGAAACTATGGCCACACCTTC
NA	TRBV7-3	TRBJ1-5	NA	CASSVAVTRHNEQQHF	TGTGCCAGCAGCGTCGCGGTAACCCGTCACAATGAGCAGCAGCATTTC
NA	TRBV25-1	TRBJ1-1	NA	CASSLAEGSEAFF	TGTGCCAGCAGCCTCGCCGAGGGGTCTGAAGCTTTCTTT
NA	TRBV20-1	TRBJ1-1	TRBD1	CSAPTGDGYEAFF	TGCAGTGCCCCGACAGGGGACGGGTATGAAGCTTTCTTT
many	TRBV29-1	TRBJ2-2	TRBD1	CSVIHGTGTGELFF	TGCAGCGTGATCCACGGGACAGGCACCGGGGAGCTGTTTTTT
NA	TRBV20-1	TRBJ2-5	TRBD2	CSARASGKEETQYF	TGCAGTGCTAGAGCTAGCGGGAAGGAAGAGACCCAGTACTTC
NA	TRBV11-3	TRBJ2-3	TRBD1	CASSRKTGNYGKGDTQYF	TGTGCCAGCAGCCGAAAGACAGGGAACTACGGGAAAGGGGATACGCAGTATTTT
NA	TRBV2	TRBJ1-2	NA	CASNEGERGAYGYTF	TGTGCCAGCAACGAGGGAGAGAGGGGAGCCTATGGCTACACCTTC
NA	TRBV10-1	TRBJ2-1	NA	CASREERGAAQFF	TGCGCCAGCAGAGAGGAGAGGGGTGCGGCCCAGTTCTTC
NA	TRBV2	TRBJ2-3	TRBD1	CASSTTGTGGQDTQYF	TGTGCCAGCAGCACAACCGGGACAGGAGGGCAAGATACGCAGTATTTT
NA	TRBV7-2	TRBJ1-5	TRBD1	CASSRDSSNPPQHF	TGTGCCAGCAGCCGGGACAGCTCAAATCCGCCCCAGCATTTT
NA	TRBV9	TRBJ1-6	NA	CASSPASRASQLHF	TGCGCCAGCAGCCCGGCGTCAAGGGCTTCTCAGCTCCACTTT
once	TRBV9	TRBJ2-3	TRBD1	CASSVGGQGPSFRYF	TGTGCCAGCAGCGTAGGCGGACAGGGTCCCTCCTTTCGGTATTTT
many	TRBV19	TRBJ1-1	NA	CASSTHAVENTEAFF	TGTGCCAGTAGTACCCACGCTGTCGAGAACACTGAAGCTTTCTTT
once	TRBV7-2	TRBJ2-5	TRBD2	CASSTGKGGGKGYQYF	TGTGCCAGCAGCACCGGCAAGGGCGGGGGGAAGGGGTATCAGTACTTC
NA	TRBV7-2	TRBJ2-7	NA	CASSLRGAEAVYGQYF	TGTGCCAGCAGCTTACGGGGTGCTGAAGCTGTCTATGGACAGTACTTC
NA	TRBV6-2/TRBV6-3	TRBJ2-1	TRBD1	CATQGQGITYNEQFF	TGTGCCACCCAGGGACAGGGTATTACCTACAATGAGCAGTTCTTC
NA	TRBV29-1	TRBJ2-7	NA	CSIHPVQGGHEQYF	TGCAGCATTCACCCCGTTCAGGGAGGCCACGAGCAGTACTTC
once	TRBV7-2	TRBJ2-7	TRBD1	CASSLQGASYEQYYF	TGTGCCAGCAGCTTACAGGGGGCTTCCTACGAGCAGTACTACTTC
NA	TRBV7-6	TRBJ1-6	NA	CASSLAGDHTTGEF	TGTGCCAGCAGCTTAGCAGGGGACCACACCACCGGGGAGTTT
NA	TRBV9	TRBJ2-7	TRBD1	CASSACSGTGNYEQYF	TGTGCCAGCAGCGCTTGTTCAGGGACAGGGAACTACGAGCAGTACTTC
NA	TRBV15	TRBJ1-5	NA	CATSRDMGVQPQHF	TGTGCCACCAGCAGAGATATGGGGGTGCAGCCCCAGCATTTT
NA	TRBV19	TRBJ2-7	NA	CASGNGGTETYEQYF	TGTGCCAGTGGAAATGGAGGGACGGAGACCTACGAGCAGTACTTC
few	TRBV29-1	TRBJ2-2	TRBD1	CSVTGTGGRGELFF	TGCAGCGTTACCGGGACAGGGGGCCGAGGGGAGCTGTTTTTT
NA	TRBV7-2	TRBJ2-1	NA	CASSLGEQYFGPFF	TGTGCCAGCAGCCTCGGAGAGCAGTACTTTGGGCCATTCTTC
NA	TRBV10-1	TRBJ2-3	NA	CASSGHQADTQYF	TGCGCCAGCTCGGGACATCAGGCAGATACGCAGTATTTT
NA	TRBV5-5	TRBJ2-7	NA	CASSLTPRDYEQYF	TGTGCCAGCAGCTTGACCCCCCGGGACTACGAGCAGTACTTC
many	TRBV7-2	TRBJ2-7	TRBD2	CASRRLAENEQYF	TGTGCCAGCAGGCGACTAGCGGAGAACGAGCAGTACTTC
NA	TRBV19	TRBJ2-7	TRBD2	CASASGGPLYEQYF	TGTGCCAGTGCTAGCGGGGGCCCACTCTACGAGCAGTACTTC
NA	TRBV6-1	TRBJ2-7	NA	CASNVGGLQVSYEQYF	TGTGCCAGTAACGTAGGGGGTTTACAAGTCTCCTACGAGCAGTACTTC
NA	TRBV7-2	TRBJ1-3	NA	CASSRRPREQYFGF	NA
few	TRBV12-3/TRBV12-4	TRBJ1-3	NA	CASTGGAGNTIYF	TGTGCCAGCACTGGGGGCGCTGGAAACACCATATATTTT